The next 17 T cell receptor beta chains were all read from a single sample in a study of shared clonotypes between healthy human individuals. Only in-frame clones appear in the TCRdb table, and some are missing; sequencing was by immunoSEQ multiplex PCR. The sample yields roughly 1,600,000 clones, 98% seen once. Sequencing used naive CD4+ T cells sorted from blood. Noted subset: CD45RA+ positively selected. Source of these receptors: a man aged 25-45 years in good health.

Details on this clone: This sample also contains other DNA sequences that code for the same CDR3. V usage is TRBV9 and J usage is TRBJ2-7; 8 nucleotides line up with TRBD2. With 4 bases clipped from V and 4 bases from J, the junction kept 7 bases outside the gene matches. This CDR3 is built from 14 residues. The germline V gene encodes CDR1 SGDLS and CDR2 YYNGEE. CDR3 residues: CASSPGLAGYEQYF. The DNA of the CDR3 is TGTGCCAGCAGCCCAGGACTAGCCGGGTACGAGCAGTACTTC.

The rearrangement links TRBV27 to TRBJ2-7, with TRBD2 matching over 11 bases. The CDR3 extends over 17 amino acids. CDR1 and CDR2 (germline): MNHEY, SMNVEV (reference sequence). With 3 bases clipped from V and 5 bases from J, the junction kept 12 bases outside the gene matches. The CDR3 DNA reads TGTGCCAGCAGTTTCCTCACTCTAGCGGGAGGCCGAAACGAGCAGTACTTC. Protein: CASSFLTLAGGRNEQYF.

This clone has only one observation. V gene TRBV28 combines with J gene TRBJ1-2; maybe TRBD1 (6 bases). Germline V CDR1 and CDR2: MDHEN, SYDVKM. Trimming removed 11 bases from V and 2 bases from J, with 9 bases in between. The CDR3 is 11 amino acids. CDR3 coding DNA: TGTGCCGTGGACAGAAACTATGGCTACACCTTC. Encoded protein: CAVDRNYGYTF.

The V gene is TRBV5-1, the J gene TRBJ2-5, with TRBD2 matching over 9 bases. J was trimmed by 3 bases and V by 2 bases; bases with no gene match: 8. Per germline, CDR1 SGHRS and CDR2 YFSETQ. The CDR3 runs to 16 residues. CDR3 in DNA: TGCGCCAGCAGCTTAGGGGCTAGCGGGGTTAAAGAGACCCAGTACTTC. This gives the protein CASSLGASGVKETQYF.

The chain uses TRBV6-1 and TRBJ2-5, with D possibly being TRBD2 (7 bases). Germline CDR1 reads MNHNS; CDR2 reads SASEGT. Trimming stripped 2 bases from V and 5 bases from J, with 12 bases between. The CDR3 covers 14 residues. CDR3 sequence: CASSEKGGAETQYF. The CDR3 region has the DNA TGTGCCAGCAGTGAAAAGGGGGGGGCTGAGACCCAGTACTTC.

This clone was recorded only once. The CDR3 DNA reads TGCGCCAGCAGCTACGGGACACACACCGGGGAGCTGTTTTTT. Encoded protein: CASSYGTHTGELFF. V gene TRBV5-1 combines with J gene TRBJ2-2; tentatively, D is TRBD1 (6 bases). This CDR3 has 14 amino acids. V was pared by 3 bases and J by 3 bases, with 9 bases between. Germline V gene lookup returns CDR1 SGHRS and CDR2 YFSETQ.

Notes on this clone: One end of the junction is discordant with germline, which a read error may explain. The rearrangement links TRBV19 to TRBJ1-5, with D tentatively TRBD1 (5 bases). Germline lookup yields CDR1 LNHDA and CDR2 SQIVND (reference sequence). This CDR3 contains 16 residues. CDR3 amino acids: CASSISDSPSNQPQHF. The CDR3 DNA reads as TGTGCCAGCAGTATAAGTGACAGTCCTAGCAATCAGCCCCAGCATTTT.

CDR3 residues: CASSFRSGTGELFF. CDR3 sequence (DNA): TGTGCCAGCAGCTTCCGGAGTGGGACCGGGGAGCTGTTTTTT. This chain joins TRBV5-7 and TRBJ2-2; D is uncertain. TRBV5-7 is sorted into the ORF group, with uncertain function. V lost 2 bases to trimming and J lost 5 bases, with 10 bases between them. The CDR3 consists of 14 residues.

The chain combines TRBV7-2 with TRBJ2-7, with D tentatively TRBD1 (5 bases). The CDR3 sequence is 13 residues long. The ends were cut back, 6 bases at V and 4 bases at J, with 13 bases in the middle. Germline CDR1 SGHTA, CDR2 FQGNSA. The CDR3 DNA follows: TGTGCCAGCAGGTTAACAGGAACTTACGAGCAGTACTTC. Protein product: CASRLTGTYEQYF.

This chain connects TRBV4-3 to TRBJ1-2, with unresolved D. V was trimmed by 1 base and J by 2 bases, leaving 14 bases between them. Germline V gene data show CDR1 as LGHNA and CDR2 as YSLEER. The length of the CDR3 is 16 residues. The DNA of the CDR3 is TGCGCCAGCAGCCAAGGAGTCCTGTCTACCAACTATGGCTACACCTTC. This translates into CASSQGVLSTNYGYTF.

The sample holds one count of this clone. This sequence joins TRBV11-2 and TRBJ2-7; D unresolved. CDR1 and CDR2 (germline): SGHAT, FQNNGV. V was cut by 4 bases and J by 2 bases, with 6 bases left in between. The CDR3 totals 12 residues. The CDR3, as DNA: TGTGCCAGCAGCTCCAACCCCTACGAGCAGTACTTC. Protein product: CASSSNPYEQYF.

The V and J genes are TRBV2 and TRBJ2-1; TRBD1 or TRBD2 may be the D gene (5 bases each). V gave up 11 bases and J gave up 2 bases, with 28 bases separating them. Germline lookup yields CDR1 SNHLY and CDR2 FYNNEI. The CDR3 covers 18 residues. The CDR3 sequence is CASTVWDVTARAYNEQFF. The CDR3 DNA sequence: TGTGCCTCCACGGTCTGGGACGTGACGGCCCGAGCCTACAATGAGCAGTTCTTC.

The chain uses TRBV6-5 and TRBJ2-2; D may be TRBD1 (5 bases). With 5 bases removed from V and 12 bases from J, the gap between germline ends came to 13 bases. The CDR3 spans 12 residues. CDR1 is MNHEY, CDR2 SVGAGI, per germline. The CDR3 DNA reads TGTGCCAGCAGTCCCCGGGCAGGGCAGCTGTTTTTT. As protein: CASSPRAGQLFF.

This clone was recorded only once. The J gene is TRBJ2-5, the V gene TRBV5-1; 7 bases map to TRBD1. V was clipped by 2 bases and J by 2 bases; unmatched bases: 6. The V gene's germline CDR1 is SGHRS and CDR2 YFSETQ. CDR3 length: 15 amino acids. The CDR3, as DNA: TGCGCCAGCAGCTTCGGGACAGCTACTCAAGAGACCCAGTACTTC. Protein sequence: CASSFGTATQETQYF. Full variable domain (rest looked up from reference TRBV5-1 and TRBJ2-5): KAGVTQTPRYLIKTRGQQVTLSCSPISGHRSVSWYQQTPGQGLQFLFEYFSETQRNKGNFPGRFSGRQFSNSRSEMNVSTLELGDSALYLCASSFGTATQETQYFGPGTRLLVL.

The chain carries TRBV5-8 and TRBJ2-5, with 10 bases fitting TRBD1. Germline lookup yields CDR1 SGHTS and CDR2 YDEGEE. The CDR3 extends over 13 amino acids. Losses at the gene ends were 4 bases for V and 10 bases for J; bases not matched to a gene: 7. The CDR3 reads CASSPGTGADQYF. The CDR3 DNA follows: TGTGCCAGCAGCCCCGGGACAGGGGCAGACCAGTACTTC.

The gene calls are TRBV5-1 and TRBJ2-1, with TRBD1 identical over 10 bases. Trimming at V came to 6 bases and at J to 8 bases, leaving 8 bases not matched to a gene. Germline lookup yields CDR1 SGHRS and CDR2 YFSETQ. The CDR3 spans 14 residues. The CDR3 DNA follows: TGCGCCAGCATCCCCGTGACAGGGGGCCATGAGCAGTTCTTC. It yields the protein CASIPVTGGHEQFF.

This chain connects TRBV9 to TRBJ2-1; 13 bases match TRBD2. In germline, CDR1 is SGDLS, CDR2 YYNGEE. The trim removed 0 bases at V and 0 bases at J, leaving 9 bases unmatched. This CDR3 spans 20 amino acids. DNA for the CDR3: TGTGCCAGCAGCGTAGGCCCGGGACTAGCGGGACGTAGCTCCTACAATGAGCAGTTCTTC. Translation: CASSVGPGLAGRSSYNEQFF.